This entry lists 16 T cell receptor beta chains sequenced from one sample in a study of blood T cells in healthy people across ages. A second PCR, run for about 7 to 11 cycles, used a sample-barcoded 5' primer plus a J-beta primer mix. TCRdb re-analysed the 5' RACE reads in MiXCR, keeping a single row per CDR3 protein. This table has about 1.7 million distinct CDR3 sequences, roughly 27% appearing once. The sequenced material came from blood. The receptors were gathered from a woman in her thirties in good health.

This rearrangement joins TRBV6-5 to TRBJ1-5, with D hard to call. V was clipped by 2 bases and J by 5 bases, with 10 bases between them. The CDR3 is 14 residues long. In germline, CDR1 is MNHEY, CDR2 SVGAGI. The chain's CDR3 is CASSYNARDQPQHF. The CDR3 DNA is TGTGCCAGCAGTTACAACGCTAGGGATCAGCCCCAGCATTTT.

The CDR3 DNA is TGTGCCAGCAGTGCGACAGGGGGCGGGGAAGCTTTCTTT. Amino acids: CASSATGGGEAFF. This chain uses TRBV2 with TRBJ1-1, with 10 nucleotides matching TRBD1. Unmatched junction bases numbered 4, after V lost 4 bases and J lost 8 bases. CDR3 length: 13 residues. Per germline, CDR1 SNHLY and CDR2 FYNNEI.

Ten or more counts support this clonotype. In DNA form, the CDR3 reads TGCAGTGCTAGCCGGGCCCCCGTTGGGGAGACCCAGTACTTC. Amino acids: CSASRAPVGETQYF. This chain connects TRBV20-1 to TRBJ2-5; D unresolved. The CDR3 runs to 14 residues. The V end was cut by 3 bases, the J end by 5 bases, with 16 bases between. Germline CDR1 DFQATT, CDR2 SNEGSKA (reference sequence).

The chain is built from TRBV5-5 and TRBJ1-1; 8 bases are a match to TRBD1. The J segment lost 4 bases and the V segment lost 4 bases, leaving 9 bases of the junction unmatched. The CDR3 consists of 15 residues. Germline V gene lookup returns CDR1 SGHKS and CDR2 YYEKEE (reference sequence). Here the CDR3 reads CASSTSGGWGTEAFF. CDR3 DNA sequence: TGTGCCAGCAGCACATCAGGGGGCTGGGGCACTGAAGCTTTCTTT.

This clonotype was observed a handful of times. J is TRBJ1-4 and V is TRBV24-1; 8 bases line up with TRBD1. This CDR3 spans 12 amino acids. Trimming took 4 bases from V and 11 from J; bases not matched to a gene: 2. CDR1 is KGHDR, CDR2 SFDVKD, per germline. The CDR3 nucleotides are TGTGCCACCAGTGACTGGACAGGGAAACTGTTTTTT. Its protein is CATSDWTGKLFF.

The chain combines TRBV5-5 with TRBJ2-7; 8 bases are shared with TRBD1. The germline V gene has CDR1 SGHKS and CDR2 YYEKEE (reference sequence). After removal of 2 bases from V and 9 bases from J, the junction contained 25 bases not matched to a gene. The CDR3 is 19 residues long. For the CDR3, the DNA is TGTGCCAGCAGCTTCGGCCCAGGCGGGACAGGCATTCGGGCTACTAGGCAGTACTTC. It translates to CASSFGPGGTGIRATRQYF.

This clonotype showed up just a few times. This chain links TRBV7-2 with TRBJ2-5; D is perhaps TRBD1 (6 bases). There are 15 residues in the CDR3. V lost 5 bases and J lost 5, with 18 bases in between. CDR1 is SGHTA and CDR2 is FQGNSA in the germline V gene. The CDR3 spells CASSPGRGAWETQYF. The CDR3, as DNA: TGTGCCAGCAGCCCAGGCAGGGGCGCCTGGGAGACCCAGTACTTC.

On this clonotype itself: Relative to the germline gene, one junction end is altered; a read error may explain this. The chain recombines TRBV6-6 with TRBJ2-7; 13 nucleotides line up with TRBD2. Germline loops: CDR1 MNHNY, CDR2 SVGAGI (reference sequence). The CDR3 has 14 residues. CDR3 region: CASSPTSGRIERYF. The CDR3 DNA sequence: TGTGCCAGCAGCCCGACTAGCGGGAGGATCGAGCGGTACTTC.

In regard to this clonotype: The germline gene is not matched at one end of the junction; a read error may be the cause. The chain is built from TRBV15 and TRBJ1-6, with TRBD1 matching 10 bases. The CDR3 consists of 12 residues. Germline V CDR1 and CDR2: LNHNV, YYDKDF (reference sequence). The chain's CDR3 is CATSPRQGAPLF. In DNA, the CDR3 is TGTGCCACCAGCCCCCGACAGGGGGCCCCTCTTTTT.

This clonotype was counted between two and nine times. The chain combines TRBV20-1 with TRBJ2-7; 7 bases agree with TRBD1. The CDR3 contains 14 residues. V lost 0 bases, J lost 0 bases, and 2 bases stayed unmatched. Germline V gene data show CDR1 as DFQATT and CDR2 as SNEGSKA (reference sequence). DNA of the CDR3: TGCAGTGCTAGAGAGGCAGGGGGCTCCTACGAGCAGTACTTC. As protein: CSAREAGGSYEQYF.

The V and J genes are TRBV7-8 and TRBJ2-1, with D possibly being TRBD1 (7 bases). The CDR3 contains 16 residues. Trimming shortened V by 5 bases and J by 5 bases, and 19 bases separated the two germline ends. Germline V gene lookup returns CDR1 SGHVS and CDR2 FQNEAQ. DNA of the CDR3: TGTGCCAGCAGCCTAGGAGGGACAGACCCCCACAATGAGCAGTTCTTC. Encoded protein: CASSLGGTDPHNEQFF.

The chain links TRBV30 to TRBJ1-4, with D possibly being TRBD1 (5 bases). Per the germline V gene, CDR1 is GTSNPN and CDR2 is SVGIG (reference sequence). This CDR3 is built from 16 residues. V shed 0 bases and J shed 5 bases, with 16 bases lying between them. DNA for the CDR3: TGTGCCTGGAGTGTACTAGGGGATCCGATGAATGAAAAACTGTTTTTT. This sequence encodes CAWSVLGDPMNEKLFF.

This chain links TRBV20-1 with TRBJ2-3; D may be TRBD2 (5 bases). Germline lookup yields CDR1 DFQATT and CDR2 SNEGSKA (reference sequence). Trimming stripped 3 bases from V and 6 bases from J, with 16 bases between. This CDR3 contains 14 residues. The DNA for the CDR3 is TGCAGTGCTAGTACTGGTCTAGCCCGGGATACGCAGTATTTT. Its protein is CSASTGLARDTQYF.

Turning to this clonotype: A read error may explain this, as a much larger clone is one base away. The chain combines TRBV12-3 or TRBV12-4 with TRBJ2-5, with D possibly being TRBD2 (6 bases). The CDR3 has 15 residues. The V end lost 7 bases, the J end lost 11 bases, and 26 bases lay between the germline ends. The CDR3 nucleotides are TGTGCCAGCACCGACTCCGGGGGTTCCTACAATGAGCAGTACTTC. It translates to CASTDSGGSYNEQYF.

Ten or more counts support this clonotype. The chain recombines TRBV7-2 with TRBJ2-7; 10 bases fit TRBD1. Germline V gene lookup returns CDR1 SGHTA and CDR2 FQGNSA. CDR3 length: 16 amino acids. V lost 1 base and J lost 3; bases outside the gene matches: 6. CDR3 sequence: CASSLVEWDRGYEQYF. CDR3 in DNA: TGTGCCAGCAGCTTAGTTGAATGGGACAGGGGCTACGAGCAGTACTTC.

This clonotype came up many times. The chain links TRBV5-6 to TRBJ1-2; a weak D match, TRBD1 (6 bases). Germline V CDR1 and CDR2: SGHDT, YYEEEE. Between the trimmed V and J ends, which lost 2 bases and 8 bases, there was a span of 13 bases. This CDR3 contains 13 residues. The CDR3 sequence is CASSLAGAGGYTF. Written as DNA, the CDR3 is TGTGCCAGCAGCTTAGCAGGGGCGGGAGGCTACACCTTC.